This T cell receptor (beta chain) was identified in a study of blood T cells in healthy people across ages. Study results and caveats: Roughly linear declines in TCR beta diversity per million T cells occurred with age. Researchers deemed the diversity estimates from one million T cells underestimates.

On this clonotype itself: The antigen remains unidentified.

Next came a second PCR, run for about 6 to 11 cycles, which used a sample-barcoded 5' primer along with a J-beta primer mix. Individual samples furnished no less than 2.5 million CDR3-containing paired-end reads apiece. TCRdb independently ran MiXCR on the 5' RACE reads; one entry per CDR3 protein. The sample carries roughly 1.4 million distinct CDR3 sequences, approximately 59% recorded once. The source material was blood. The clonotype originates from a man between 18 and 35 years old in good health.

This CDR3 reads CASKMGGPYGYTF. The CDR3 DNA is TGTGCCAGCAAAATGGGCGGACCCTATGGCTACACCTTC. The chain recombines TRBV2 with TRBJ1-2; no definite D call. The CDR3 is 13 residues long. V lost 7 bases to trimming and J lost 4 bases, with 13 bases between them. Germline CDR1 is SNHLY and CDR2 is FYNNEI.